This T cell receptor (beta chain) was obtained from a study of cytotoxic CD8 clonotypes in ibrutinib-treated CLL. CDR1 is SNHLY and CDR2 is FYNNEI in the germline V gene. There are 12 residues in the CDR3. Deletions cut 3 bases from V and 9 bases from J, with 9 bases between. Libraries were prepared by immunoSEQ multiplex PCR; TCRdb keeps only in-frame clonotypes and omits some of them. Among just under 70,000 clones listed, roughly 72% were seen once. The sequencing here drew on PBMCs, taken after 12 months of ibrutinib treatment. The chain recombines TRBV2 with TRBJ2-1; perhaps TRBD1 as D (6 bases). This TCR came from a human donor with chronic lymphocytic leukemia. The CDR3, as DNA: TGTGCCAGCAGTGACACAGGGAGTGAGCAGTTCTTC. Encoded protein: CASSDTGSEQFF.